This is a list of T cell receptor beta chains from one sample in a study of T cell responses to AZD1222 COVID-19 vaccine. Using immunoSEQ multiplex PCR, the repertoire was profiled, and TCRdb retains in-frame clones only, with some absent. The table has about 70,000 clones, roughly 88% seen once. The source material was peripheral blood, sampled on day 0 of MenACWY control vaccination. The origin of the receptors is an adult in good health. The CDR3 runs from the conserved cysteine through the conserved F or W. Fields, in order: V gene, J gene, CDR3 protein.

>TRBV27|TRBJ2-3
CASREPGWNTQYF
>TRBV25-1|TRBJ1-1
CASSAYEGQGKTEAFF
>TRBV10-1|TRBJ2-3
CASTNRQGMTDTQYF
>TRBV5-5|TRBJ2-7
CASSFSLAGAVEQYF
>TRBV28|TRBJ1-6
CASSLIGSSYNSPLHF
>TRBV5-6|TRBJ1-1
CASSLAPGNTEAFF
>TRBV5-6|TRBJ1-1
CASSLQDTEAFF
>TRBV21-1|TRBJ1-5
CASTRGGGNQPQHF
>TRBV6-4|TRBJ1-2
CASSGDSNYGYTF
>TRBV20-1|TRBJ1-5
CSASPSGGREPQHF
>TRBV6-2/TRBV6-3|TRBJ2-7
CASSSPAGGPYEQYF
>TRBV19|TRBJ1-3
CASSLQGISGNTIYF
>TRBV27|TRBJ2-1
CASSSPGQRANEQFF
>TRBV4-1|TRBJ2-3
CASSQERASGGANTQYF
>TRBV20-1|TRBJ2-7
CSASDAGTAFYEQYF
>TRBV21-1|TRBJ1-1
CASSERQGRTEAFF
>TRBV27|TRBJ2-6
CASSLGGANVLTF
>TRBV13|TRBJ2-3
CASSLAVDTQYF
>TRBV15|TRBJ2-1
CATSIDRGGKEQFF
>TRBV7-9|TRBJ2-5
CASSAVGTQETQYF
>TRBV9|TRBJ1-2
CASSVSRSTGANYGYTF
>TRBV27|TRBJ1-2
CASSLRRQSSSNYGYTF
>TRBV19|TRBJ1-5
CASRLTDNSNQPQHF
>TRBV9|TRBJ2-3
CASTSGATDTQYF
>TRBV9|TRBJ1-4
CASSLTGVKGEKLFF
>TRBV5-1|TRBJ2-6
CASSLAGTQRSGANVLTF
>TRBV6-5|TRBJ1-3
CASSYSGAGGNTIYF
>TRBV15|TRBJ1-2
CATSRDRTGGKNGYTF
>TRBV7-2|TRBJ1-3
CASSQLQVSGNTIYF
>TRBV19|TRBJ1-6
CASSAPMDSPLHF
>TRBV12-3/TRBV12-4|TRBJ1-1
CASSLPRNTEAFF
>TRBV5-5|TRBJ1-4
CASSFDPGPKAGEKLFF
>TRBV11-2|TRBJ2-1
CASSLRRSVDRRGYNEQFF
>TRBV10-3|TRBJ1-1
CAISPDRGRGEAFF
>TRBV4-3|TRBJ1-5
CASSQDFVTPQHF
>TRBV6-1|TRBJ1-6
CASSEWGNSPLHF
>TRBV29-1|TRBJ1-1
CSAGPTGGSHGAFF
>TRBV6-2/TRBV6-3|TRBJ2-1
CASSYGTRTYNEQFF
>TRBV9|TRBJ1-3
CASSVVPVAGNTIYF
>TRBV14|TRBJ2-7
CASSPRPLYEQYF
>TRBV5-1|TRBJ1-4
CASSGPSTNEKLFF
>TRBV28|TRBJ1-5
CASRTRPENQPQHF
>TRBV7-9|TRBJ1-4
CASIKDPGGEKLFF
>TRBV21-1|TRBJ1-6
CASRLGGGGTPLHF
>TRBV6-2/TRBV6-3|TRBJ1-5
CASSDQGAWGGNQPQHF
>TRBV7-2|TRBJ1-3
CASSLSVGGNTIYF
>TRBV5-1|TRBJ2-7
CASSLVQGAYNEQYF
>TRBV5-6|TRBJ1-3
CASSPDRLSGNTIYF
>TRBV21-1|TRBJ1-3
CARKYRDPGNTIYF
>TRBV12-3/TRBV12-4|TRBJ1-1
CASSLTGEAFF
>TRBV19|TRBJ1-1
CASRRDQGLGTEAFF
>TRBV9|TRBJ2-6
CASSAFSGANVLTF
>TRBV6-5|TRBJ2-5
CASSRNNKETQYF
>TRBV5-6|TRBJ1-5
CASSLEGRGHQPQHF
>TRBV19|TRBJ2-7
CASSPGSVAGNYEQYF
>TRBV5-1|TRBJ1-5
CASDEQGPEPQHF
>TRBV18|TRBJ1-5
CASSPDSSRGYSNQPQHF
>TRBV14|TRBJ2-7
CASSQDLGNQPVEQYF
>TRBV12-3/TRBV12-4|TRBJ1-2
CASSPARGGYTF
>TRBV5-4|TRBJ2-3
CASSERTGGADTQYF